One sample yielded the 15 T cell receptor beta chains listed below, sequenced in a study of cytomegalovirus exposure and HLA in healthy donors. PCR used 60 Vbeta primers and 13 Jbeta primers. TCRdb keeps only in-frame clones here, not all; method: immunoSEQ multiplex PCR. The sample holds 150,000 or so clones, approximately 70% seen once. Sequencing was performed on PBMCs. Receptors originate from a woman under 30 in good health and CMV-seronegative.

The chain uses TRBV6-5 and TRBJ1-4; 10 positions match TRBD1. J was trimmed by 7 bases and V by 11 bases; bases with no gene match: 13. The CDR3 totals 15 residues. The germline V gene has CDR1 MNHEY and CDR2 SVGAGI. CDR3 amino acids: CADPLVGQGSEKLFF. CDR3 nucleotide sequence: TGTGCCGACCCATTAGTGGGACAGGGGAGTGAAAAACTGTTTTTT.

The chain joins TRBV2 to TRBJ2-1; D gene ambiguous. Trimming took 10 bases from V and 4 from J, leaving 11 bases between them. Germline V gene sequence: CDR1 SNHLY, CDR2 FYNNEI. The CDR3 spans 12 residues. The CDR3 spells CATRLEYNEQFF. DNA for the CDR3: TGTGCCACCAGATTAGAATACAATGAGCAGTTCTTC.

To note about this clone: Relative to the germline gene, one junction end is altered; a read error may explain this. DNA for the CDR3: TGTGCCAGCAGTGAAGGGGTTGATGGGGCCAACGGCCTGACTTTC. This encodes CASSEGVDGANGLTF. The rearrangement links TRBV6-1 to TRBJ2-6, with a possible D match to TRBD1 (5 bases). The CDR3 loop spans 15 amino acids. Germline-derived CDR1 and CDR2 are MNHNS and SASEGT.

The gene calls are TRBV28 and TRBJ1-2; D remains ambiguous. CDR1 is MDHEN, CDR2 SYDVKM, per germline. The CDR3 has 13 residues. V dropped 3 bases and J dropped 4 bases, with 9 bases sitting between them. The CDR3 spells CASSLVRGYGYTF. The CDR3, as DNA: TGTGCCAGCAGTTTGGTACGAGGCTATGGCTACACCTTC.

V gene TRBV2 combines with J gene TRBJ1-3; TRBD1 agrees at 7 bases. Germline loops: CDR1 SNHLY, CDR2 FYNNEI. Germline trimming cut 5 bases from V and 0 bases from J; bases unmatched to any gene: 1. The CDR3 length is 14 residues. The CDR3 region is CASSRDSSGNTIYF. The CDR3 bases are TGTGCCAGCAGTCGGGACAGCTCTGGAAACACCATATATTTT.

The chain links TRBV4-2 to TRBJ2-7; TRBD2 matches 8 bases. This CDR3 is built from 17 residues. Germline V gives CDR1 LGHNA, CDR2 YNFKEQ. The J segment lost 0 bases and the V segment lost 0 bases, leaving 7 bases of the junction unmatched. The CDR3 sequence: CASSQDRTGGSSYEQYF. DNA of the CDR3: TGTGCCAGCAGCCAAGATCGGACGGGGGGGAGCTCCTACGAGCAGTACTTC.

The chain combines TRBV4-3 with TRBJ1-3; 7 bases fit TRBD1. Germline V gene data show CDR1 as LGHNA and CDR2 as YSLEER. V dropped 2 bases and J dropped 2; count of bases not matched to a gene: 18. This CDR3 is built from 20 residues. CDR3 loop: CASSQKLNKGAAQAGNTIYF. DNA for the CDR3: TGCGCCAGCAGCCAAAAGCTTAATAAGGGGGCAGCTCAGGCTGGAAACACCATATATTTT.

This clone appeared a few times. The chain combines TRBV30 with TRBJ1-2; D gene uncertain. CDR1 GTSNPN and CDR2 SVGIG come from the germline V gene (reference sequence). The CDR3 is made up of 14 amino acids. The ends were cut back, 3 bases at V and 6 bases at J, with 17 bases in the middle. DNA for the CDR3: TGTGCCTGGAGCGAGGGCACTCTAACTAATGGCTACACCTTC. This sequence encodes CAWSEGTLTNGYTF. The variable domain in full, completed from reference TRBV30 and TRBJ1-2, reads SQTIHQWPATLVQPVGSPLSLECTVEGTSNPNLYWYRQAAGRGLQLLFYSVGIGQISSEVPQNLSASRPQDRQFILSSKKLLLSDSGFYLCAWSEGTLTNGYTFGSGTRLTVV.

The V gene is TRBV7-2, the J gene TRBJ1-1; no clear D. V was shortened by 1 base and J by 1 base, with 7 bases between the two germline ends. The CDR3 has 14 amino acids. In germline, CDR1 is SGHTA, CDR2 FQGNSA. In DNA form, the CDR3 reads TGTGCCAGCAGCTTAGGTACACCGAACACTGAAGCTTTCTTT. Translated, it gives CASSLGTPNTEAFF.

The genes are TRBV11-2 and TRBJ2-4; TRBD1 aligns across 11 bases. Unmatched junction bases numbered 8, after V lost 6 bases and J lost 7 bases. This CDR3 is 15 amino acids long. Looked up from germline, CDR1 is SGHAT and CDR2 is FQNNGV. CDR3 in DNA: TGTGCCAGCAGGTTTATGGGGGACAGGGGGAACATTCAGTACTTC. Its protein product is CASRFMGDRGNIQYF.

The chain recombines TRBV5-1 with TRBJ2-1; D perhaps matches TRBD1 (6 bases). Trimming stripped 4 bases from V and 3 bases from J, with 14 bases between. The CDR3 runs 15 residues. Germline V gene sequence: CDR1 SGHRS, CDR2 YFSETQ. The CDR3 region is CASSVVPGHYNEQFF. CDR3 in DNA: TGCGCCAGCAGCGTGGTGCCGGGACACTACAATGAGCAGTTCTTC.

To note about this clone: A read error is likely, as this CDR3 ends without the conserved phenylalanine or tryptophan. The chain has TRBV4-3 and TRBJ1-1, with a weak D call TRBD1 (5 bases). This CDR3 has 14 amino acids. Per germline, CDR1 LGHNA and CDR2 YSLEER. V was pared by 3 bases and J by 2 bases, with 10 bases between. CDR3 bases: TGCGCCAGCAGCCACGATACAGGTAACACTGAAGCTTTCCTT. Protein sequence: CASSHDTGNTEAFL.

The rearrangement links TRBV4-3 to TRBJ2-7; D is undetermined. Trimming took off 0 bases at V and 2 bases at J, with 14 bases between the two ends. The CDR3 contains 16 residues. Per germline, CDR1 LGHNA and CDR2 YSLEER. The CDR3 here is CASSQDRGLPPYEQYF. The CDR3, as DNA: TGCGCCAGCAGCCAAGATCGAGGCCTCCCCCCCTACGAGCAGTACTTC.

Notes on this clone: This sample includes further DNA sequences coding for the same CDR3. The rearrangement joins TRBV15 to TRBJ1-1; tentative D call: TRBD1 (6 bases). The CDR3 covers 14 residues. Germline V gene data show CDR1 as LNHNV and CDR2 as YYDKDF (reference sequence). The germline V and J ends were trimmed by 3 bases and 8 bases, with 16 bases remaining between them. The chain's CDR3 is CATSRKATGLEAFF. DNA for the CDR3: TGTGCCACCAGCAGGAAGGCTACAGGGCTAGAAGCTTTCTTT.

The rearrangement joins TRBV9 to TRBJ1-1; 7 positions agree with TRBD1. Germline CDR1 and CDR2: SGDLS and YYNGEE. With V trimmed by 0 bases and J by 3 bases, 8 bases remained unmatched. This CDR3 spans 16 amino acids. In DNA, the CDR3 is TGTGCCAGCAGCGTAGCTACGACAGGGAAGTACACTGAAGCTTTCTTT. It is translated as CASSVATTGKYTEAFF.